This TCR beta chain came from a study of shared clonotypes between healthy human individuals (dated by TCRdb to 2020 to 2021). About the full investigation: The cohort comprised a couple of women and a few men aged 18 to 49 years. For each donor, CD4 naive and CD4 memory were each run on three plates, CD8 naive on two plates, and CD8 memory on one plate. The study deeply sequenced blood TCR repertoires of about 5 healthy adults to estimate repertoire size and the extent of clonotype sharing between individuals. Libraries were prepared and TCR repertoires were sequenced by different laboratories using diverse techniques, in order to increase sequencing depth and limit assay-specific biases. Between about 0.94 and 10 billion PBMCs per donor were obtained by leukapheresis.

What the research found in general, with its limitations: The genetic and exposure-history diversity represented was limited by the small number of donors. Clonotypes shared by all four sorted-subset donors showed higher generation probabilities than non-shared clonotypes. Sharing across four donors was observed for around 5% of naive CD4, 3.5% of naive CD8, 2% to 2.5% of memory CD4, and about 0.39% of memory CD8 clonotypes. Larger estimated clonotype richness was generally found for naive subsets than for memory subsets. Based on pairwise subsampling, the degree of clonotype sharing among donors was expected to be affected by sequencing depth. Incomplete sequencing was indicated by rarefaction of sorted-subset datasets, despite the large sequencing depth. Only blood was sampled, and tissue TCR repertoires likely differ from those in blood.

Compared with germline, V lacks 5 bases and J lacks 2 bases; bases without a gene match: 5. The CDR3 sequence holds 14 residues, the cysteine and phenylalanine included. This entry keeps only the CDR3 DNA: 42 bases, framed from base 1. Looking up the germline V gene yields CDR1 MNHEY and CDR2 SVGAGI. Comment on this clone: The clone's antigen remains unknown. Per-base qualities were not stored, and no clone one base away is much larger.

TCR CDR3 regions were amplified from genomic DNA by multiplex PCR using the deep immunoSEQ assay. Genomic DNA extracted from each cell subset was distributed evenly over all wells of several immunoSEQ 96-well plates, and each plate served as one replicate. For sorted subsets, approximately 210 ng genomic DNA, equal to about 30,000 T cell genomes, was loaded into each replicate PCR. Purified libraries were quantified with a Qubit 3.0 fluorometer, sized on a Bioanalyzer 2100, and re-quantified with the KAPA Library Quantification kit. A separate single-read 150-cycle Illumina NextSeq 550 flow cell was used to sequence each immunoSEQ 96-well plate. In the original analysis: Because the immunoSEQ output included only junctional sequences and no quality scores, the filtering could not be the same as the filtering used for full-length reads. Sequences were annotated with PyIR, a Python wrapper for IgBLAST v1.9, and V/J genes and CDR3 were assigned using IMGT germline references. Any read was removed if the V/J assignment was weak (E-value above 1e-6), the CDR3 was missing, or the read contained stop codons, out-of-frame junctions, or ambiguous translated residues. V3J clonotypes were defined by identical inferred V gene, J gene, and CDR3 amino acid sequence. The percentage overlap between two repertoires was calculated by dividing the number of shared unique clonotypes by the size of the smaller repertoire. Repertoire richness was assessed with RTK rarefaction, the Chao1 estimator, and Recon v2.1 estimates of unobserved clonotypes. For all TCRbeta clonotypes obtained by the gDNA method from a few donors, generation probabilities were computed with OLGA. TCRdb's version of the immuneACCESS table is confined to in-frame rearrangements and falls short of the full clone set. An unresolved V gene accounts for under half of the shortfall where checked; the remainder is of unknown origin. Clone size and the V and J calls come from that table; the DNA yielded D and trimming. This sample is represented by around 2.1 million clones; 85% to 95% of them were singletons. 1.5% to 2% of the sample belongs to the ten largest clones.

CD8 naive samples were obtained by positive selection for CCR7 among CD45RO-negative cells, yielding a CD45RA+CCR7+ population from which TemRA cells were excluded. Donors were healthy HIV-negative adults with no recently reported acute infections or vaccinations. Every donor was a Caucasian adult residing in Nashville, Tennessee, USA. After blood collection by leukapheresis, PBMCs were isolated using Ficoll-Histopaque density gradient centrifugation and then cryopreserved in the vapor phase of liquid nitrogen. Analytical flow cytometry was used to check the purity and quantity of each magnetically sorted T cell population. Genomic DNA was isolated from each sorted fraction and quantified by UV absorbance on a Nanodrop 2000c.

The sample consisted of naive CD8+ T cells from PBMCs. The sample's cell subset or site label, in plain terms: CD45RA+CCR7+. This receptor was obtained from a man aged 18-30 years in good health. Some clones in this sample may be carry-over from other donors' samples. The sequence links TRBV6-5 to TRBJ2-7; 8 bases in the middle match TRBD1. CDR3 reads: CASSTGGPAYEQYF. In nucleotide form, the sequence is TGTGCCAGCAGTACAGGGGGGCCTGCCTACGAGCAGTACTTC.